This entry features one T cell receptor (beta chain) sequence. The data originate from a study of T cell changes during pregnancy in multiple sclerosis. Clones were sequenced by immunoSEQ multiplex PCR, and TCRdb holds only the in-frame ones, with some missing. This table has some 16,000 clones, just under 85% appearing once. Trimming pared 8 bases from V and 5 bases from J, leaving 20 bases between. This CDR3 has 15 residues. CDR1 MNHNS and CDR2 SASEGT come from the germline V gene. The chain links TRBV6-1 to TRBJ2-3, with a possible D match to TRBD1 (7 bases). The sequence derives from a female donor in good health, enrolled as a control in a pregnancy study. The sample was CD8+ T cells from peripheral blood mononuclear cells, taken in the second trimester of pregnancy. The DNA of the CDR3 is TGTGCCAGCCAGGGGGGAGTTTGGGTTTTAGATACGCAGTATTTT. This gives the protein CASQGGVWVLDTQYF.